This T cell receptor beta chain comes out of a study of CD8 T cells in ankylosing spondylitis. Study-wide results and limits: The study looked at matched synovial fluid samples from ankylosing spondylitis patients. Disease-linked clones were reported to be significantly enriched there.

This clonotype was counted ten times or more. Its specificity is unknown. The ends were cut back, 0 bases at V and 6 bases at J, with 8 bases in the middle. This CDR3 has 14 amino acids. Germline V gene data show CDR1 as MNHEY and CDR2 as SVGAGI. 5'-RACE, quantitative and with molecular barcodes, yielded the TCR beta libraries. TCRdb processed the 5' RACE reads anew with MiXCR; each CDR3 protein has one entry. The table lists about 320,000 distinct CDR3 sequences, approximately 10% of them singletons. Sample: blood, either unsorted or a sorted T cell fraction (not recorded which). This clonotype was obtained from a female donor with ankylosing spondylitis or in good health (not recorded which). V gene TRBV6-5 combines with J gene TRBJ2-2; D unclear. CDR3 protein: CASSYSYVSGELFF. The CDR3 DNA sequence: TGTGCCAGCAGTTACTCATACGTTTCCGGGGAGCTGTTTTTT.